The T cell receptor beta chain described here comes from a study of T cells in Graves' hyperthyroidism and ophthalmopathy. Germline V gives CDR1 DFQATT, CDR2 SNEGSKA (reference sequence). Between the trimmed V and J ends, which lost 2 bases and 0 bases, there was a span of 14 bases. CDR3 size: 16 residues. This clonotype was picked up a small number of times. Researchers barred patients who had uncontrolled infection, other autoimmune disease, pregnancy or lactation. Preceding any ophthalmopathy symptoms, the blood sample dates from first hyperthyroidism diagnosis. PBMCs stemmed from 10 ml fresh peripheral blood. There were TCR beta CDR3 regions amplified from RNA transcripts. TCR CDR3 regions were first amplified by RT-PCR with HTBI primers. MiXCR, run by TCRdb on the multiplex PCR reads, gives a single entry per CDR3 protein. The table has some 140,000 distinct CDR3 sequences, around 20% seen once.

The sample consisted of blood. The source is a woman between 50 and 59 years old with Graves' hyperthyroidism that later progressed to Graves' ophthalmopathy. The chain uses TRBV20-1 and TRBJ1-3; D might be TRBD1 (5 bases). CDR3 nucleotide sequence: TGCAGTGCTAGACCCCCGGGACGGACCTCTGGAAACACCATATATTTT. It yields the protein CSARPPGRTSGNTIYF.